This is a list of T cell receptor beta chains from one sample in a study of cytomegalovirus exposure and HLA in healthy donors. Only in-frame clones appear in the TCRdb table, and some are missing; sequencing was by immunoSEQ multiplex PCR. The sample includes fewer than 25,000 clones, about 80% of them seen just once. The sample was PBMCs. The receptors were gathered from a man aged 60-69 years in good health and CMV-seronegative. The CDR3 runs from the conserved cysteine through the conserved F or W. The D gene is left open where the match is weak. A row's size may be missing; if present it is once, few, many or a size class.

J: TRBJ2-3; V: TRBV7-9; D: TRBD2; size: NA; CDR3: CASTLSGGRIADTQYF; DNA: TGTGCCAGCACCTTGTCGGGCGGGAGGATTGCAGATACGCAGTATTTT
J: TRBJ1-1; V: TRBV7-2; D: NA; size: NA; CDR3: CASSLGTVEAFF; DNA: TGTGCCAGCAGCTTAGGGACAGTTGAAGCTTTCTTT
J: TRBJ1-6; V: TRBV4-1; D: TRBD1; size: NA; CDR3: CASSQVTGNGGSPLHF; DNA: TGCGCCAGCAGCCAGGTGACAGGGAATGGCGGATCACCCCTCCACTTT
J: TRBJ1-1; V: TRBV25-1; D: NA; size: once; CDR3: CASSEYGGARTEAFF; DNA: TGTGCCAGCAGTGAATATGGGGGGGCGCGAACTGAAGCTTTCTTT
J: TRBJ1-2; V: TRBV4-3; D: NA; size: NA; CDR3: CASSQNRWGGVYGYTF; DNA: TGCGCCAGCAGTCAAAATCGATGGGGGGGGGTCTATGGCTACACCTTC
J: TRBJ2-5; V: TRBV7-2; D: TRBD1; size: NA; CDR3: CASSWDRGRQETQYF; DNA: TGTGCCAGCAGCTGGGACAGGGGGCGGCAAGAGACCCAGTACTTC
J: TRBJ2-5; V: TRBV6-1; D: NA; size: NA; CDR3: CASSEDPGVGETQYF; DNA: TGTGCCAGCAGTGAAGACCCAGGGGTTGGGGAGACCCAGTACTTC
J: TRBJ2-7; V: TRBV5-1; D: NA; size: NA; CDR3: CASSWPGGSYEQYF; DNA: TGCGCCAGCAGCTGGCCCGGCGGCTCCTACGAGCAGTACTTC
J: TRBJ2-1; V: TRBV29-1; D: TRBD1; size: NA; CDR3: CSVLGTGSYNEQFF; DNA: TGCAGCGTTCTAGGGACAGGGTCCTACAATGAGCAGTTCTTC
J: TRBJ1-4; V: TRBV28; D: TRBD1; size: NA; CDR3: CASSFLSRGRRDEKLFF; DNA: TGTGCCAGCAGTTTCTTGTCCAGGGGGCGAAGGGATGAAAAACTGTTTTTT
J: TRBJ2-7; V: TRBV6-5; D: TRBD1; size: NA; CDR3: CASSSGQGARNEQYF; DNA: TGTGCCAGCAGCTCCGGACAGGGGGCGAGAAACGAGCAGTACTTC
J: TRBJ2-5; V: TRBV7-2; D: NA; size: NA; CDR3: CASGWGLETQYF; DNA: TGTGCCAGTGGGTGGGGCTTGGAGACCCAGTACTTC
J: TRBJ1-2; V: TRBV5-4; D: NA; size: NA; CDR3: CASSLTENGYTF; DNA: TGTGCCAGCAGCTTGACAGAAAATGGCTACACCTTC
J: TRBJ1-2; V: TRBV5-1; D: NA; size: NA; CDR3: CASSLGTVVGYTF; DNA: TGCGCCAGCAGCTTGGGGACAGTCGTTGGCTACACCTTC
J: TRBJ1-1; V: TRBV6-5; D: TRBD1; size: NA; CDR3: CASIRGQRYTEAFF; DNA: TGTGCCAGCATCAGGGGGCAGAGATACACTGAAGCTTTCTTT
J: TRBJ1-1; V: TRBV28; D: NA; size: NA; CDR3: CASSLTNTEAFF; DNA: TGTGCCAGCAGTTTAACAAACACTGAAGCTTTCTTT